These 17 T cell receptor beta chains were all obtained from the same sample, sequenced in a study of cytomegalovirus exposure and HLA in healthy donors. 13 Jbeta primers and 60 Vbeta primers were used for the PCR. Here immunoSEQ multiplex PCR was the method, and the copy in TCRdb shows in-frame clones only, minus some. The table lists some 180,000 clones, roughly 9.5% of them singletons. The specimen sequenced was PBMCs. The receptors derive from a woman aged 25 to 39 in good health and CMV-seropositive.

The chain is built from TRBV9 and TRBJ2-2; the D gene is possibly TRBD2 (6 bases). CDR1 is SGDLS, CDR2 YYNGEE, per germline. V was clipped by 0 bases and J by 6 bases, with 15 bases between them. This CDR3 comprises 16 residues. CDR3 amino acids: CASSVARSWRAGELFF. CDR3 coding DNA: TGTGCCAGCAGCGTAGCAAGGTCCTGGAGGGCCGGGGAGCTGTTTTTT.

V usage is TRBV9 and J usage is TRBJ2-1, with 8 positions matching TRBD2. There are 15 residues in the CDR3. With V trimmed by 5 bases and J by 7 bases, 11 bases remained unmatched. The V gene's germline CDR1 is SGDLS and CDR2 YYNGEE. CDR3 amino acids: CASSAPGLEINEQFF. The CDR3 DNA sequence: TGTGCCAGCAGTGCACCGGGACTAGAGATTAATGAGCAGTTCTTC.

Here the CDR3 DNA reads TGTGCCAGCAGTCAGATCCTAGCGGCTCAAGCGGAGCAGTACTTC. This encodes CASSQILAAQAEQYF. This chain links TRBV6-1 with TRBJ2-7, with TRBD2 identical over 7 bases. The CDR3 is 15 residues long. Looked up from germline, CDR1 is MNHNS and CDR2 is SASEGT. The trim removed 5 bases at V and 7 bases at J, leaving 14 bases unmatched.

The rearrangement links TRBV9 to TRBJ2-7; 7 bases fit TRBD2. This CDR3 spans 14 amino acids. Germline V gene sequence: CDR1 SGDLS, CDR2 YYNGEE. After removal of 4 bases from V and 5 bases from J, the junction contained 9 bases not matched to a gene. CDR3 protein: CASSFGGGNNEQYF. As DNA, the CDR3 is TGTGCCAGCAGCTTTGGGGGGGGTAACAACGAGCAGTACTTC.

Regarding this clone: The CDR3 carries no conserved terminal phenylalanine or tryptophan, so it likely arises from a read error. The chain uses TRBV4-1 and TRBJ1-2; perhaps TRBD1 as D (6 bases). Germline assignment: CDR1 MGHRA and CDR2 YSYEKL. The V and J ends lost 2 bases and 5 bases respectively, with 12 bases between them. The CDR3 sequence is 14 residues long. The CDR3 loop reads CASSQSGTPYGYTS. CDR3 DNA: TGCGCCAGCAGCCAATCCGGGACACCATATGGCTACACCTCC.

The CDR3 loop is CASSGTSGRLDEQFF. The CDR3 DNA is TGTGCCAGCAGTGGGACTAGCGGGAGGTTGGATGAGCAGTTCTTC. The chain uses TRBV25-1 and TRBJ2-1; TRBD2 matches at 14 bases. CDR3 length: 15 residues. Trimming removed 4 bases from V and 8 bases from J; junction bases left unmatched: 4. Germline CDR1 MGHDK, CDR2 SYGVNS.

This clone was observed a few times. This chain joins TRBV2 and TRBJ2-1, with unresolved D. V lost 5 bases and J lost 4, with 9 bases in between. This CDR3 has 13 residues. CDR1 is SNHLY, CDR2 FYNNEI, per germline. CDR3 residues: CASSSGSYNEQFF. CDR3 sequence (DNA): TGTGCCAGCAGTTCCGGGTCTTACAATGAGCAGTTCTTC.

This clone was seen a few times. The chain joins TRBV5-6 to TRBJ1-2; TRBD1 is a possible D gene (5 bases). In germline, CDR1 is SGHDT, CDR2 YYEEEE. Trimming pared 4 bases from V and 4 bases from J, leaving 17 bases between. The length of the CDR3 is 15 residues. CDR3 coding DNA: TGTGCCAGCAGCCCCCGAGGAACGGGACTCTATGGCTACACCTTC. Its protein product is CASSPRGTGLYGYTF.

This clone was detected only a few times. For the CDR3, the DNA is TGTGCCAGCAGCCTAGGACAGGGGAGAGGCTACACCTTC. Protein: CASSLGQGRGYTF. V gene TRBV7-2 combines with J gene TRBJ1-2, with 9 bases aligning to TRBD1. This CDR3 is 13 amino acids long. Germline-derived CDR1 and CDR2 are SGHTA and FQGNSA. The trim removed 5 bases at V and 8 bases at J, leaving 6 bases unmatched.

This clone has just a few counts. The junction does not match germline at one end; this may be a read error. This rearrangement joins TRBV6-5 to TRBJ2-6; D might be TRBD1 (6 bases). Germline-derived CDR1 and CDR2 are MNHEY and SVGAGI. The CDR3 is 16 residues long. DNA for the CDR3: TGTGCCAGCAGTTGGACAGCCCTATCTGGGGCCCACGTCCTGACTTTC. This translates into CASSWTALSGAHVLTF.

The J gene is TRBJ2-7, the V gene TRBV19, with 14 bases aligning to TRBD2. Losses at the gene ends were 3 bases for V and 4 bases for J; bases not matched to a gene: 2. CDR1 and CDR2 from the germline V gene are LNHDA and SQIVND (reference sequence). The CDR3 covers 15 residues. The CDR3 protein is CASSIGLAGGYEQYF. The CDR3 region has the DNA TGTGCCAGTAGTATCGGACTAGCGGGAGGATACGAGCAGTACTTC.

The chain carries TRBV27 and TRBJ2-7, with D possibly being TRBD1 (6 bases). The V gene's germline CDR1 is MNHEY and CDR2 SMNVEV (reference sequence). The V gene lost 2 bases and the J gene lost 2 bases, with 10 bases spanning the gap. The CDR3 has 14 amino acids. The CDR3 loop is CASSLGRGPYEQYF. CDR3 sequence (DNA): TGTGCCAGCAGTTTAGGCAGGGGACCCTACGAGCAGTACTTC.

The gene calls are TRBV10-3 and TRBJ2-7; 7 nucleotides match TRBD1. The ends lost 5 bases at V and 2 bases at J; junction bases unmatched: 3. The CDR3 has 13 residues. The germline V gene encodes CDR1 ENHRY and CDR2 SYGVKD. The CDR3 protein is CAISPGQTYEQYF. In DNA form, the CDR3 reads TGTGCCATCAGTCCGGGACAGACCTACGAGCAGTACTTC.

The table lists this clone with a few counts. CDR3 in DNA: TGTGCCAGCAGCTTAGATCAGACAGCGCCCTATGGCTACACCTTC. It yields the protein CASSLDQTAPYGYTF. The V call is TRBV11-2, the J call TRBJ1-2, with D maybe TRBD1 (5 bases). The germline gives CDR1 SGHAT, CDR2 FQNNGV. V lost 0 bases, J lost 4 bases, and 12 bases lay in between. This CDR3 comprises 15 residues.

This clone was counted between two and nine times. The rearrangement joins TRBV29-1 to TRBJ1-1, with D possibly being TRBD1 (6 bases). The CDR3 has 13 residues. The germline V gene encodes CDR1 SQVTM and CDR2 ANQGSEA. V lost 1 base to trimming and J lost 8 bases, with 14 bases between them. Written as DNA, the CDR3 is TGCAGCGTTGAAGCTGAGACAGGCCCAGAAGCTTTCTTT. It encodes CSVEAETGPEAFF.

The chain is built from TRBV6-6 and TRBJ2-7; D is unclear. Trimming stripped 0 bases from V and 4 bases from J, with 16 bases between. Germline-derived CDR1 and CDR2 are MNHNY and SVGAGI (reference sequence). This CDR3 has 16 amino acids. The CDR3 sequence: CASSYSLAGSGYEQYF. In DNA form, the CDR3 reads TGTGCCAGCAGTTACTCGCTTGCCGGTTCCGGGTACGAGCAGTACTTC.

This clone was observed a few times. V usage is TRBV7-2 and J usage is TRBJ2-5; no firm D call. Trimming took off 3 bases at V and 2 bases at J, with 7 bases between the two ends. CDR1 is SGHTA and CDR2 is FQGNSA in the germline V gene. This CDR3 spans 13 amino acids. The CDR3 protein is CASSLTFQETQYF. CDR3 nucleotide sequence: TGTGCCAGCAGCTTGACTTTTCAAGAGACCCAGTACTTC.